This T cell receptor (beta chain) is from a study of cytomegalovirus exposure and HLA in healthy donors. PCR involved 60 Vbeta and 13 Jbeta primers. The data were produced by immunoSEQ multiplex PCR, yet TCRdb's version contains in-frame clones alone and is incomplete. The sample has about 140,000 clones, approximately 71% seen once. Sequencing input: PBMCs. The sequence was obtained from a man aged 35 to 55 in good health and CMV-seronegative.

The CDR3 loop reads CASSYRQGTEAFF. In DNA, the CDR3 is TGCGCCAGCAGCTATCGACAGGGCACTGAAGCTTTCTTT. This rearrangement joins TRBV4-3 to TRBJ1-1, with TRBD1 matching 7 bases. The V gene's germline CDR1 is LGHNA and CDR2 YSLEER. The CDR3 is made up of 13 amino acids. Trimming took 5 bases from V and 4 from J; bases not matched to a gene: 4.